Following are 22 T cell receptor beta chains from one sample sequenced in a study of T cell repertoires in cytomegalovirus infection. TCRdb itself ran the reads through MiXCR, one entry per CDR3 protein. The table records a few hundred thousand distinct CDR3 sequences, about 42% of them present only once. Their antigens remain unidentified. Sequencing was performed on cultured PBMCs, taken from culture after CMV antigen stimulation. The receptor set was obtained from a human donor in good health (CMV status not recorded). Some clones in this sample may be carry-over from other donors' samples.

This sequence joins TRBV6-6 and TRBJ2-1; 7 bases fit TRBD1. This CDR3 is built from 15 residues. CDR1 and CDR2 from the germline V gene are MNHNY and SVGAGI (reference sequence). V trimming: 0 bases; J trimming: 7 bases; junction bases outside the gene matches: 6. For the CDR3, the DNA is TGTGCCAGCAGTTACTCGACAGGGAGTAGAAATGAGCAGTTCTTC. Amino acid sequence: CASSYSTGSRNEQFF.

This clonotype was observed once. This chain uses TRBV27 with TRBJ2-1; 9 positions agree with TRBD2. Germline CDR1 and CDR2: MNHEY and SMNVEV (reference sequence). The CDR3 covers 19 residues. V trimming: 0 bases; J trimming: 3 bases; junction bases outside the gene matches: 12. CDR3 sequence: CASSLSPWLAGPHYNEQFF. The CDR3 DNA is TGTGCCAGCAGTTTATCCCCCTGGCTAGCGGGACCCCACTACAATGAGCAGTTCTTC.

This rearrangement joins TRBV4-1 to TRBJ2-1; a possible D gene is TRBD1 (5 bases). CDR1 MGHRA and CDR2 YSYEKL come from the germline V gene. The CDR3 is made up of 16 amino acids. Trimming shortened V by 6 bases and J by 9 bases, and 24 bases separated the two germline ends. The CDR3 nucleotides are TGCGCCAGCAGACGGTCCCCCGCTACAGGTTCCAGTGAGCAGTTCTTC. Protein sequence: CASRRSPATGSSEQFF.

The V gene is TRBV20-1, the J gene TRBJ2-7, with 10 bases matching TRBD2. Trimming took 2 bases from V and 4 from J; bases not matched to a gene: 2. CDR3 length: 13 residues. CDR1 is DFQATT and CDR2 is SNEGSKA in the germline V gene (reference sequence). The CDR3 here is CSARPSGSYEQYF. CDR3 DNA: TGCAGTGCTAGACCTAGCGGGAGTTACGAGCAGTACTTC.

The chain carries TRBV7-8 and TRBJ2-1; either TRBD1 or TRBD2 may fit D (5 bases each). Trimming took off 2 bases at V and 1 base at J, with 18 bases between the two ends. Per the germline V gene, CDR1 is SGHVS and CDR2 is FQNEAQ. CDR3 length: 18 amino acids. CDR3 nucleotides: TGTGCCAGCAGCTTATCCCAACACGGGACCATGTCCTACAATGAGCAGTTCTTC. Its translation: CASSLSQHGTMSYNEQFF.

This chain uses TRBV5-4 with TRBJ2-1, with TRBD2 matching 11 bases. Germline CDR1 reads SGHNT; CDR2 reads YYREEE (reference sequence). This CDR3 comprises 17 residues. J lost 1 base, V lost 3 bases, and 6 bases had no gene match. The CDR3 nucleotides read TGTGCCAGCAGCTCCCCCCTAGCGGGAGGTTCCTACAATGAGCAGTTCTTC. Residues: CASSSPLAGGSYNEQFF.

This clonotype was counted only a few times. The rearrangement links TRBV6-2 or TRBV6-3 to TRBJ2-1; D might be TRBD1 or TRBD2, each matching 5 bases. The germline V and J ends were trimmed by 7 bases and 5 bases, with 18 bases remaining between them. Per the germline V gene, CDR1 is MNHEY and CDR2 is SVGEGT. This CDR3 is 15 amino acids long. For the CDR3, the DNA is TGTGCCAGCACCCCACTGGGACCGGGGAACAATGAGCAGTTCTTC. Its translation: CASTPLGPGNNEQFF.

V and J are TRBV12-3 or TRBV12-4 and TRBJ1-5, with D possibly matching TRBD1 (6 bases). Between the trimmed V and J ends, which lost 4 bases and 6 bases, there was a span of 10 bases. The CDR3 runs to 13 residues. The CDR3 protein is CASSSGAGQPQHF. The CDR3 nucleotides are TGTGCCAGCAGTTCAGGGGCGGGTCAGCCCCAGCATTTT.

The rearrangement uses TRBV7-9 and TRBJ1-1; 10 bases align to TRBD1. Looked up from germline, CDR1 is SEHNR and CDR2 is FQNEAQ (reference sequence). Germline trimming cut 6 bases from V and 6 bases from J; bases unmatched to any gene: 10. The CDR3 sequence is 15 residues long. Here the CDR3 DNA reads TGTGCCAGCAGTTTCCTATCGGGGACAGGGGCTGAAGCTTTCTTT. Translation gives CASSFLSGTGAEAFF.

DNA of the CDR3: TGTGCCAGCAGTTACTCTGCACAGGTCTATAATTCACCCCTCCACTTT. Translated: CASSYSAQVYNSPLHF. The J gene is TRBJ1-6, the V gene TRBV6-6; D is perhaps TRBD1 (5 bases). The CDR3 has 16 amino acids. Deletions cut 0 bases from V and 3 bases from J, with 9 bases between. Germline loops: CDR1 MNHNY, CDR2 SVGAGI (reference sequence).

This clonotype was picked up a small number of times. The rearrangement joins TRBV12-3 or TRBV12-4 to TRBJ2-5; TRBD1 or TRBD2 may be the D gene (5 bases each). The CDR3 spans 15 residues. V lost 1 base to trimming and J lost 1 base, with 10 bases between them. The CDR3 coding sequence is TGTGCCAGCAGTTTAGTGACGGGGACCCAAGAGACCCAGTACTTC. Translation gives CASSLVTGTQETQYF.

The CDR3 coding sequence is TGTGCCAGCAGGTCTGGGGCCGAAGGCGGTCAGCCCCAGCATTTT. Translation: CASRSGAEGGQPQHF. This chain links TRBV28 with TRBJ1-5, with D tentatively TRBD1 (5 bases). The CDR3 totals 15 residues. V lost 6 bases, J lost 6 bases, and 18 bases lay in between. Germline V gene lookup returns CDR1 MDHEN and CDR2 SYDVKM.

The chain carries TRBV3-1 and TRBJ2-1; 10 positions match TRBD2. The junction had 9 bases not matched to a gene; V was cut back by 2 bases and J by 8 bases. Germline CDR1 is LGHDT and CDR2 is YNNKEL (reference sequence). This CDR3 has 16 amino acids. The CDR3 DNA sequence: TGTGCCAGCAGCCAAAACCCAGCGGGGGGGCCCGATGAGCAGTTCTTC. It translates to CASSQNPAGGPDEQFF.

The V and J genes are TRBV7-6 and TRBJ1-3; D gene ambiguous. CDR1 and CDR2 from the germline V gene are SGHVS and FNYEAQ. There are 18 residues in the CDR3. Trimming removed 2 bases at V and 0 bases at J, with 17 bases between. DNA for the CDR3: TGTGCCAGCAGCTTATACGCAAGATCGAGGGCCTCTGGAAACACCATATATTTT. Translated, it gives CASSLYARSRASGNTIYF.

This rearrangement joins TRBV11-2 to TRBJ2-1; 8 bases map to TRBD1. CDR3 length: 15 amino acids. The V gene end was trimmed by 4 bases and the J gene end by 6 bases; junction bases not matched to a gene: 8. Germline V lookup: CDR1 SGHAT, CDR2 FQNNGV. The CDR3 sequence is CASSSWDRRGNEQFF. For the CDR3, the DNA is TGTGCCAGCAGCTCTTGGGACAGGCGAGGCAATGAGCAGTTCTTC.

This clonotype was detected a few times. This sequence joins TRBV4-1 and TRBJ2-1; 7 bases map to TRBD1. CDR3 length: 17 residues. Losses at the gene ends were 0 bases for V and 0 bases for J; bases not matched to a gene: 5. The V gene's germline CDR1 is MGHRA and CDR2 YSYEKL. The DNA for the CDR3 is TGCGCCAGCAGCCAAGACGGGACAGCAAACTCCTACAATGAGCAGTTCTTC. It encodes CASSQDGTANSYNEQFF.

V is TRBV7-2 and J is TRBJ1-4; weak D call: TRBD1 (6 bases). CDR1 is SGHTA and CDR2 is FQGNSA in the germline V gene. The ends were cut back, 6 bases at V and 13 bases at J, with 21 bases in the middle. The CDR3 loop spans 14 amino acids. The CDR3 loop reads CASRVHHRDGRLFF. The CDR3 region has the DNA TGTGCCAGCAGGGTTCATCACAGGGACGGGAGACTGTTTTTT.

The CDR3 nucleotides are TGTGCCAGCACCAGGCCGGGGTTAAACACTGAAGCTTTCTTT. This sequence encodes CASTRPGLNTEAFF. V gene TRBV6-1 combines with J gene TRBJ1-1; unclear D gene. Germline-derived CDR1 and CDR2 are MNHNS and SASEGT. Trimming took 7 bases from V and 2 from J, leaving 14 bases between them. The CDR3 is 14 residues long.

This clonotype came up a few times. This chain joins TRBV6-1 and TRBJ2-7; D might be TRBD1 (6 bases). From germline, CDR1 is MNHNS and CDR2 SASEGT. Trimming removed 10 bases from V and 2 bases from J, with 18 bases in between. The CDR3 totals 14 residues. As DNA, the CDR3 is TGTGCCACCTCCAGGGGTTTAGGGCCCTACGAGCAGTACTTC. This encodes CATSRGLGPYEQYF.

This clonotype was seen once. V usage is TRBV4-1 and J usage is TRBJ2-7; D call uncertain. V was pared by 0 bases and J by 6 bases, with 18 bases between. The length of the CDR3 is 16 residues. Germline CDR1 reads MGHRA; CDR2 reads YSYEKL. The CDR3 coding sequence is TGCGCCAGCAGCCAAGAAGGATCGGGCGACGGCAGCGAGCAGTACTTC. Translation: CASSQEGSGDGSEQYF.

The chain combines TRBV6-5 with TRBJ2-2, with unresolved D. This CDR3 spans 14 amino acids. V lost 1 base and J 6 bases, leaving 9 bases between the germline ends. In germline, CDR1 is MNHEY, CDR2 SVGAGI. The CDR3 here is CASSYLKSAGELFF. CDR3 DNA: TGTGCCAGCAGTTACTTAAAGTCGGCCGGGGAGCTGTTTTTT.

In nucleotides, the CDR3 is TGTGCCAGCAGTTCAGGTCTTAGGGACAGGGGATACAATGAGCAGTTCTTC. This sequence encodes CASSSGLRDRGYNEQFF. The J gene is TRBJ2-1, the V gene TRBV28; 10 nucleotides align to TRBD1. CDR3 length: 17 residues. After removal of 4 bases from V and 4 bases from J, the junction contained 10 bases not matched to a gene. The germline V gene has CDR1 MDHEN and CDR2 SYDVKM.